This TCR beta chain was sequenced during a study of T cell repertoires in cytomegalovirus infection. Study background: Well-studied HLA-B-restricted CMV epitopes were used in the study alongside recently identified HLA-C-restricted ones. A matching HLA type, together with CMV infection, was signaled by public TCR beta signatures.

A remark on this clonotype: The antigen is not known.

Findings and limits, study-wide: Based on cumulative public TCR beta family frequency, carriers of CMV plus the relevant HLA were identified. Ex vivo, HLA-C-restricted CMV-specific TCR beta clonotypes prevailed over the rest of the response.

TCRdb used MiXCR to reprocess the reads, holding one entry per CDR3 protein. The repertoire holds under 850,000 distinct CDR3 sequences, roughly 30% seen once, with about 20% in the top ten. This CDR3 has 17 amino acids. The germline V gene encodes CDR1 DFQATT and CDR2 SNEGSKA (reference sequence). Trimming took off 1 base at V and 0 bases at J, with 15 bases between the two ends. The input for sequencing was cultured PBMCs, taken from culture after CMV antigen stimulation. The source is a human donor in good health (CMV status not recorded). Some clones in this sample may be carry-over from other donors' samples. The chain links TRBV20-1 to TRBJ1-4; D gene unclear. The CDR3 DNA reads TGCAGTGCTAGAGCTGCCTCACGATCGGCAACTAATGAAAAACTGTTTTTT. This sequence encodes CSARAASRSATNEKLFF.